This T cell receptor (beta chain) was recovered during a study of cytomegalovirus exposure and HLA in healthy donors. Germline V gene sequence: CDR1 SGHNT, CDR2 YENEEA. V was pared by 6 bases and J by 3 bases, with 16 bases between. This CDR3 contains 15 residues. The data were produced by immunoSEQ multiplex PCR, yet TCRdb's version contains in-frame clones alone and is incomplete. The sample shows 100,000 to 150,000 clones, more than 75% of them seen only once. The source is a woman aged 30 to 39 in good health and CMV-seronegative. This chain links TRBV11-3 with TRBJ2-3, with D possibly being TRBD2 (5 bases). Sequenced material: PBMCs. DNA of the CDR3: TGTGCCAGCAGGCTGGGCCCCACGGGGACAGATACGCAGTATTTT. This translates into CASRLGPTGTDTQYF.